In this sample, the clone carrying this T cell receptor (beta chain) turned up many times. The antigen remains unidentified. The data were obtained in a study of breast tumors, draining lymph nodes, adjacent tissues. The lymph nodes were axillary draining lymph nodes from breast cancer patients. Notes on the study in general: Luminal-like breast cancer showed significantly higher tumor–nontumor repertoire similarity than basal-like. Findings are consistent with lymph node origin and intratumoral expansion of most tumor T cells.

The CDR3 has 18 amino acids. With V trimmed by 3 bases and J by 5 bases, 10 bases remained unmatched. Germline values: CDR1 SGHRS, CDR2 YFSETQ. Via MiXCR, TCRdb re-called the multiplex PCR reads, giving one row per CDR3 protein. The repertoire holds 140,000 or so distinct CDR3 sequences, with around a third as singletons. Specimen: axillary lymph node tissue. The source is a female donor with breast cancer. Some clones in this sample may be carry-over from other donors' samples. The rearrangement joins TRBV5-1 to TRBJ2-1; 14 bases align to TRBD2. In nucleotides, the CDR3 is TGCGCCAGCAGCTCGGCCGGACTAGCGGGGGGTCCGGACAATGAGCAGTTCTTC. This codes for CASSSAGLAGGPDNEQFF.